This note documents a single TCR beta chain sequence. The CDR3 end falls 3 residues outside the read, so it is completed with the germline J gene. These data are taken from a study of T cells in women clearing cervical HPV infection. V was cut by 1 base and J by 0 bases, with 12 bases left in between. CDR1 is KGHSH and CDR2 is LQKENI in the germline V gene. The CDR3 runs to 16 residues. Profiled with immunoSEQ multiplex PCR; TCRdb holds only in-frame clones, not every one. Its clone listing holds around 48,000 clones. Source material: blood buffy coat. The chain links TRBV18 to TRBJ2-5; D might be TRBD2 (6 bases). The sequence was collected from a woman between 18 and 70 years old with a cervical HPV16 infection that either progressed to CIN3+ or cleared (not recorded which). Incomplete CDR3 DNA: TGTGCCAGCTCACCACTTCCTAGCGCAAACCAAGAGACC. Translating it yields CASSPLPSANQET. The entire CDR3 reads CASSPLPSANQETQYF.